A single sample gave rise to the 8 T cell receptor beta chains below, sequenced in a study of CD8 T cells in ankylosing spondylitis. Study-wide results and caveats: A motif of 8 or 9 highly homologous TCR beta variants was seen as apparently characteristic of ankylosing spondylitis blood.

No antigen has been identified for these receptors. TCRdb recomputed calls from the 5' RACE reads with MiXCR, one row per CDR3 protein. The sample holds around 490,000 distinct CDR3 sequences; about 5.4% are singletons and the top ten take approximately 4%. Sequencing was carried out using blood, either unsorted or a sorted T cell fraction (not recorded which). These TCRs come from a male donor with ankylosing spondylitis.

This clonotype was counted ten times or more. The CDR3 bases are TGCGCCAGCAGCCAAGATATTTTGGCCCCTCCTCCGTACAATGAGCAGTTCTTC. Its protein is CASSQDILAPPPYNEQFF. V gene TRBV4-3 combines with J gene TRBJ2-1; D is uncertain. Trimming left V 0 bases short and J 4 bases short, with 19 bases between. This CDR3 comprises 18 residues. Germline V gene sequence: CDR1 LGHNA, CDR2 YSLEER.

In its sample, this clonotype was seen many times. This chain connects TRBV9 to TRBJ2-7; D uncertain. Germline V gene lookup returns CDR1 SGDLS and CDR2 YYNGEE. The ends were cut back, 4 bases at V and 3 bases at J, with 11 bases in the middle. The CDR3 consists of 13 residues. For the CDR3, the DNA is TGTGCCAGCAGCCCAAATGGGCGCTACGAGCAGTACTTC. This gives the protein CASSPNGRYEQYF.

J is TRBJ2-1 and V is TRBV28; a weak D match, TRBD2 (6 bases). The germline CDR1 and CDR2 sequences are MDHEN and SYDVKM. Deletions cut 7 bases from V and 8 bases from J, with 15 bases between. The CDR3 is made up of 13 amino acids. The CDR3 DNA is TGTGCCAGCACCCACGGACTAACCGATGAGCAGTTCTTC. This gives the protein CASTHGLTDEQFF.

The chain couples TRBV29-1 to TRBJ2-7; D might be TRBD2 (6 bases). Germline V CDR1 and CDR2: SQVTM, ANQGSEA. The V end was cut by 0 bases, the J end by 6 bases, with 9 bases between. CDR3 length equals 12 residues. The CDR3 loop is CSVEDLGGEQYF. CDR3 DNA sequence: TGCAGCGTTGAAGATCTCGGGGGCGAGCAGTACTTC.

This clonotype was recorded many times. V gene TRBV7-9 combines with J gene TRBJ1-4; TRBD1 matches at 7 bases. This CDR3 is 13 amino acids long. Germline CDR1 is SEHNR and CDR2 is FQNEAQ (reference sequence). The trim removed 4 bases at V and 9 bases at J, leaving 5 bases unmatched. The CDR3 reads CASSSRDSKKLFF. CDR3 DNA: TGTGCCAGCAGCTCCCGGGACAGCAAAAAACTGTTTTTT. Combining the CDR3 with reference TRBV7-9 and TRBJ1-4 gives the whole variable domain DTGVSQNPRHKITKRGQNVTFRCDPISEHNRLYWYRQTLGQGPEFLTYFQNEAQLEKSRLLSDRFSAERPKGSFSTLEIQRTEQGDSAMYLCASSSRDSKKLFFGSGTQLSVL.

This clonotype appeared many times. V gene TRBV4-1 combines with J gene TRBJ1-6, with a weak D call TRBD1 (6 bases). Between the trimmed V and J ends, which lost 0 bases and 9 bases, there was a span of 15 bases. The CDR3 runs 16 residues. Germline values: CDR1 MGHRA, CDR2 YSYEKL. The CDR3 is CASSQERARGSSPLHF. CDR3 DNA: TGCGCCAGCAGCCAAGAGAGGGCCAGGGGCTCTTCACCCCTCCACTTT.

With respect to this clonotype: A much larger clone lies a single base off, so this may be a read error. The V and J genes are TRBV6-2 or TRBV6-3 and TRBJ1-2; D ambiguous. CDR3 size: 11 residues. The V and J ends lost 2 bases and 7 bases respectively, with 5 bases between them. The germline V gene encodes CDR1 MNHEY and CDR2 SVGEGT. The CDR3 DNA is TGTGCCAGCAGTTACATGGTTGGCTACACCTTC. Its translation: CASSYMVGYTF.

This clonotype came up many times. The chain has TRBV7-2 and TRBJ1-4, with TRBD1 matching 10 bases. This CDR3 spans 14 amino acids. Germline values: CDR1 SGHTA, CDR2 FQGNSA. V lost 5 bases to trimming and J lost 7 bases; unmatched junction nucleotides: 4. The CDR3 nucleotides read TGTGCCAGCAGCGAGGACAGGGGGGTTGAAAAACTGTTTTTT. The encoded protein is CASSEDRGVEKLFF.